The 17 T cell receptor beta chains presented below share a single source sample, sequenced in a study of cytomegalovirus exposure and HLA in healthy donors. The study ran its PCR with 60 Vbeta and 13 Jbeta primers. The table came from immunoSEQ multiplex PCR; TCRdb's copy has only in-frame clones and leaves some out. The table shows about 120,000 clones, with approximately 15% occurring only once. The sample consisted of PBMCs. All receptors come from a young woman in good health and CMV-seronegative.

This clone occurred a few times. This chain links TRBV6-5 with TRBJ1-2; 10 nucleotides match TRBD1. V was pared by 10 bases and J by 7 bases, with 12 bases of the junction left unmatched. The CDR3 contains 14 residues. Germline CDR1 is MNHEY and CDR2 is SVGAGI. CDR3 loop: CATLPFGDRGGYTF. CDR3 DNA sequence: TGTGCCACCCTTCCTTTCGGGGACAGGGGTGGCTACACCTTC.

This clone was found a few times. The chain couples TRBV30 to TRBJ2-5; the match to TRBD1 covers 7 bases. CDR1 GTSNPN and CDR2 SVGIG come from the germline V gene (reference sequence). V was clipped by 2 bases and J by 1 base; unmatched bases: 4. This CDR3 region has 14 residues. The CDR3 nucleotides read TGTGCCTGGAGTCCTTGGACAGGCCAAGAGACCCAGTACTTC. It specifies CAWSPWTGQETQYF.

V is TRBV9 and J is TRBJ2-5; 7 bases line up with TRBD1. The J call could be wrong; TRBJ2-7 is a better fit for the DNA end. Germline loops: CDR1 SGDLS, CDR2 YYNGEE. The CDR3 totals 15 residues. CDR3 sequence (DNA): TGTGCCAGCAGCTACGGGACAGAGAGCTCCTACGAGCAGTACTTC. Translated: CASSYGTESSYEQYF.

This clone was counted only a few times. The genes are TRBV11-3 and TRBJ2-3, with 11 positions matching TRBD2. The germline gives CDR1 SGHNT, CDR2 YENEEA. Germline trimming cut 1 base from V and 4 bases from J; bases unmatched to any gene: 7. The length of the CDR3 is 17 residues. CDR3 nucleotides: TGTGCCAGCAGCTTAGGGGGCACTAGCGGGGGCTCAGATACGCAGTATTTT. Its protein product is CASSLGGTSGGSDTQYF. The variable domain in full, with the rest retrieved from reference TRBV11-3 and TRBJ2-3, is EAGVVQSPRYKIIEKKQPVAFWCNPISGHNTLYWYLQNLGQGPELLIRYENEEAVDDSQLPKDRFSAERLKGVDSTLKIQPAELGDSAVYLCASSLGGTSGGSDTQYFGPGTRLTVL.

CDR3 sequence reads: CASREGLAAGYEQFF. The CDR3 nucleotides read TGTGCCAGCAGGGAAGGACTAGCGGCAGGGTATGAGCAGTTCTTC. The chain employs TRBV14 and TRBJ2-1; TRBD2 matches at 10 bases. Looked up from germline, CDR1 is SGHDN and CDR2 is FVKESK. This CDR3 has 15 residues. V lost 6 bases to trimming and J lost 8 bases; unmatched junction nucleotides: 10. The whole variable domain, remainder taken from reference TRBV14 and TRBJ2-1, is EAGVTQFPSHSVIEKGQTVTLRCDPISGHDNLYWYRRVMGKEIKFLLHFVKESKQDESGMPNNRFLAERTGGTYSTLKVQPAELEDSGVYFCASREGLAAGYEQFFGPGTRLTVL.

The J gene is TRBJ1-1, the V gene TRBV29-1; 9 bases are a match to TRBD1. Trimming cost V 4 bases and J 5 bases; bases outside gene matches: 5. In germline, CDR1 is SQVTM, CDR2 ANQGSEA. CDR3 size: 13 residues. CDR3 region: CSVVRTGDTEAFF. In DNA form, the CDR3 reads TGCAGCGTTGTACGGACAGGGGATACTGAAGCTTTCTTT.

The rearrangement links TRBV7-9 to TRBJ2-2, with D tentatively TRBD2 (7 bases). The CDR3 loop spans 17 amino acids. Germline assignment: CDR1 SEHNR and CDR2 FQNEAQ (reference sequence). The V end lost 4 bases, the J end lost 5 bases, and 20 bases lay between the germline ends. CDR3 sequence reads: CASSSGSGGGWTGELFF. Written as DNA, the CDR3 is TGTGCCAGCAGCTCAGGGTCTGGCGGGGGCTGGACCGGGGAGCTGTTTTTT.

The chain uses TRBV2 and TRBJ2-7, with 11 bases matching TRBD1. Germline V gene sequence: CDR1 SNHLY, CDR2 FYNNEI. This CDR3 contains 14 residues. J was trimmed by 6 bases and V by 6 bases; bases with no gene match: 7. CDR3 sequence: CASRPGTGGFEQYF. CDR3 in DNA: TGTGCCAGCAGGCCCGGGACAGGGGGATTCGAGCAGTACTTC. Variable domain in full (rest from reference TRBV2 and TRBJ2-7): EPEVTQTPSHQVTQMGQEVILRCVPISNHLYFYWYRQILGQKVEFLVSFYNNEISEKSEIFDDQFSVERPDGSNFTLKIRSTKLEDSAMYFCASRPGTGGFEQYFGPGTRLTVT.

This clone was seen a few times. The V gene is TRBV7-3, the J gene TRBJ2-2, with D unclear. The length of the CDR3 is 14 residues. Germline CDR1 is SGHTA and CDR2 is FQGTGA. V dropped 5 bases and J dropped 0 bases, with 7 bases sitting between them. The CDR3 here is CASSLYTNTGELFF. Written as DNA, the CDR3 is TGTGCCAGCAGCCTGTACACGAACACCGGGGAGCTGTTTTTT.

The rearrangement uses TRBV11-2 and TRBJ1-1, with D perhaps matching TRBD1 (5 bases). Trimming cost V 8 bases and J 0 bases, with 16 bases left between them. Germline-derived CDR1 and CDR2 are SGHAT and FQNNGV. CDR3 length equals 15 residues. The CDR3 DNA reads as TGTGCCAGCCGCCCTTTAGACAGTATGAACACTGAAGCTTTCTTT. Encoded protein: CASRPLDSMNTEAFF.

The DNA of the CDR3 is TGTGCCAGCAGTTTATGGTCCTCCGTTGTGTATGAGCAGTTCTTC. Its translation: CASSLWSSVVYEQFF. The V call is TRBV28, the J call TRBJ2-1, with D unclear. Deletions cut 0 bases from V and 8 bases from J, with 14 bases between. The CDR3 runs 15 residues. Germline V gene data show CDR1 as MDHEN and CDR2 as SYDVKM.

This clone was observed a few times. The CDR3 protein is CASSQYGGSEAFF. CDR3 coding DNA: TGCGCCAGCAGCCAATACGGAGGGTCTGAAGCTTTCTTT. The chain combines TRBV5-1 with TRBJ1-1; no clear D gene. V lost 4 bases, J lost 6 bases, and 13 bases lay in between. Germline assignment: CDR1 SGHRS and CDR2 YFSETQ. The CDR3 extends over 13 amino acids.

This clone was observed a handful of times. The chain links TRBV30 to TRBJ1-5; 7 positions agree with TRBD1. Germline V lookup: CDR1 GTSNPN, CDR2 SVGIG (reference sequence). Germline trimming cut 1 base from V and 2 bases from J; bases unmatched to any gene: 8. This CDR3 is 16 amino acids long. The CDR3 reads CAWSGGGAAGNQPQHF. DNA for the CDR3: TGTGCCTGGAGTGGAGGGGGCGCGGCGGGCAATCAGCCCCAGCATTTT.

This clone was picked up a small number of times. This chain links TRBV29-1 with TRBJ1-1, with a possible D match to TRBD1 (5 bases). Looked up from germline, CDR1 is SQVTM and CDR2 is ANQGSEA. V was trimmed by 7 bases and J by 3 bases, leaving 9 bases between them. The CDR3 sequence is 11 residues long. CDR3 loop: CSGREDTEAFF. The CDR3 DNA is TGCAGCGGCAGGGAGGACACTGAAGCTTTCTTT. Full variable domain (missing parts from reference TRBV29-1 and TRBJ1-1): SAVISQKPSRDICQRGTSLTIQCQVDSQVTMMFWYRQQPGQSLTLIATANQGSEATYESGFVIDKFPISRPNLTFSTLTVSNMSPEDSSIYLCSGREDTEAFFGQGTRLTVV.

The CDR3 DNA reads as TGTGCCAGCAGCTGGACTCCTAGCGGGGGGGCCGCCAGCTACGAGCAGTACTTC. Its translation is CASSWTPSGGAASYEQYF. The V and J genes are TRBV7-2 and TRBJ2-7; 12 bases fit TRBD2. The length of the CDR3 is 18 residues. V dropped 4 bases and J dropped 3; count of bases not matched to a gene: 13. Per germline, CDR1 SGHTA and CDR2 FQGNSA.

The CDR3 region is CASSSLRGAYEQYF. As DNA, the CDR3 is TGTGCCAGCAGTTCCCTGCGGGGGGCCTACGAGCAGTACTTC. V is TRBV6-5 and J is TRBJ2-7, with TRBD2 matching over 8 bases. This CDR3 region has 14 residues. Germline V lookup: CDR1 MNHEY, CDR2 SVGAGI. V shed 4 bases and J 2 bases; nucleotides not matched to a gene: 4.

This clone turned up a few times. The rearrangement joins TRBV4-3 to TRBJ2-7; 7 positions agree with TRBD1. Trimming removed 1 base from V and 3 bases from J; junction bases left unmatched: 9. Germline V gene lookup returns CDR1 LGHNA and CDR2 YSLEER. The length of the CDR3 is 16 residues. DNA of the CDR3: TGCGCCAGCAGCCAAGTACAGGGGCCATTGATCTACGAGCAGTACTTC. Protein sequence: CASSQVQGPLIYEQYF.